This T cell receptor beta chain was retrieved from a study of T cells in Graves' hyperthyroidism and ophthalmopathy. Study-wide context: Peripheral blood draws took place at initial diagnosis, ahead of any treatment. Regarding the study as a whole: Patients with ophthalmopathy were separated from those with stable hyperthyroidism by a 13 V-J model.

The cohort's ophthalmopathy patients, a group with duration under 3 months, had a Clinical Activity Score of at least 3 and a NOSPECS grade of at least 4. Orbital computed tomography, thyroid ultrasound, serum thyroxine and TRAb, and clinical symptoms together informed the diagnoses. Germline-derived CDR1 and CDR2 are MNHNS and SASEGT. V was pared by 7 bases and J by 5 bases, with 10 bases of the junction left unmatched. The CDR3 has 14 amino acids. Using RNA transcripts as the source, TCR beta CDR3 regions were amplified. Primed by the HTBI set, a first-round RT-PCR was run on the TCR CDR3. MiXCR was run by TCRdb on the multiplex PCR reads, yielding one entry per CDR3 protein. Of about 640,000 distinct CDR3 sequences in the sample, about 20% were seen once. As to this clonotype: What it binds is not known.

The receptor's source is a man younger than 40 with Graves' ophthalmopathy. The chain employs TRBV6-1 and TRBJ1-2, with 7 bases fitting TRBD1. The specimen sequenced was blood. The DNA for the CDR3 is TGTGCCAGCAATCCGGGACAGAACCCTTATGGCTACACCTTC. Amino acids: CASNPGQNPYGYTF.